The present T cell receptor beta chain was sequenced within a study of T-cell reconstitution after alpha-beta-depleted transplantation in children. This clonotype was counted only a few times. Unique molecular identifiers were incorporated during preparation of the TCRbeta library. TCRdb fed the PCR reads into MiXCR, producing one record per CDR3 protein. The table lists about 640,000 distinct CDR3 sequences, roughly 17% of them singletons, with 0.85% to 1.3% in the top ten. V dropped 5 bases and J dropped 2 bases, with 15 bases sitting between them. The CDR3 has 15 amino acids. Per germline, CDR1 MNHEY and CDR2 SMNVEV (reference sequence).

This specimen was PBMCs from the stem cell graft donor, taken from the stem cell graft. The clonotype comes from a human donor who donated a stem cell graft to a child with acute myeloid leukemia. The V and J genes are TRBV27 and TRBJ1-1; unclear D gene. CDR3 amino acids: CASSLTRLGNTEAFF. The CDR3 nucleotides read TGTGCCAGCAGTCTCACCCGACTGGGTAACACTGAAGCTTTCTTT.